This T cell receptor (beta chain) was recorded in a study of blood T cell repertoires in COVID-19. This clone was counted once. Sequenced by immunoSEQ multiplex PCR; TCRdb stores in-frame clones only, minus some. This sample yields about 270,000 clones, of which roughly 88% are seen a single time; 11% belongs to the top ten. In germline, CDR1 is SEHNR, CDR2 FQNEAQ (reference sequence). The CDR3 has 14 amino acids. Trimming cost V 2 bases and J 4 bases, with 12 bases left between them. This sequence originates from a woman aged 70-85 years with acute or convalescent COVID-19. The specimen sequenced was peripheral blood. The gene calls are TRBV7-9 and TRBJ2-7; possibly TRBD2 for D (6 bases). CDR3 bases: TGTGCCAGCAGCTTAAACCGGGACTGGTACGAGCAGTACTTC. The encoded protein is CASSLNRDWYEQYF.